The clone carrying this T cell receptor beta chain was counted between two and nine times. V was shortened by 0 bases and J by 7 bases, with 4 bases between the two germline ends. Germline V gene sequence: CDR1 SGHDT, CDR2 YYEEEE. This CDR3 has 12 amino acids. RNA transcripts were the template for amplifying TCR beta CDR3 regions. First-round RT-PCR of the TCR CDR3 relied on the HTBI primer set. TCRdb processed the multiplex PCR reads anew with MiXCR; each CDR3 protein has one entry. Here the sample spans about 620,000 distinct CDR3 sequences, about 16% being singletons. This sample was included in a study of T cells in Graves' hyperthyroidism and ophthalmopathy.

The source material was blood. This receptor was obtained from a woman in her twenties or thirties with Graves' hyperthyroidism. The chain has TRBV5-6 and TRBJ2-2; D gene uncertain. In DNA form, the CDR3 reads TGTGCCAGCAGCTTGGATATCGGGGAGCTGTTTTTT. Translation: CASSLDIGELFF.